This T cell receptor (beta chain) was profiled in a study of regulatory T cells in long-lasting Graves disease. Time point denoted: newly diagnosed GD, antithyroid drugs for less than 3 months. RNA isolated from PBMCs was used to make the TCR library. Library construction for TCR beta used iRepertoire HTBI primers and Arm-PCR of CDR3 regions. A single record per CDR3 protein comes from TCRdb applying MiXCR to the multiplex PCR reads. In the table there are 400,000 to 500,000 distinct CDR3 sequences, about 15% of which are singletons. The CDR3 has 16 amino acids. Germline CDR1 DFQATT, CDR2 SNEGSKA (reference sequence). Trimming shortened V by 0 bases and J by 6 bases, and 20 bases separated the two germline ends. The sample holds a few counts of this clonotype. These data are also associated with another study on T cells in Graves' hyperthyroidism and ophthalmopathy. That source adds: Every diagnosis used clinical symptoms, serum thyroxine and TRAb, thyroid ultrasound and orbital computed tomography. TCR CDR3 regions were first amplified by RT-PCR with HTBI primers.

The source is a woman aged 18 to 35 with Graves disease. V usage is TRBV20-1 and J usage is TRBJ1-1; D ambiguous. Sequenced material: peripheral blood mononuclear cells (PBMCs), taken at new diagnosis, from a patient treated with antithyroid drugs. Here the CDR3 reads CSARDPLTRPDAEAFF. CDR3 sequence (DNA): TGCAGTGCTAGAGATCCCCTAACACGTCCGGATGCTGAAGCTTTCTTT.